Here is one TCR beta chain with its context. Only in-frame clones appear in the TCRdb table, and some are missing; sequencing was by immunoSEQ multiplex PCR. The sample contains 130,000 or so clones, around 85% of which appear only once. Germline-derived CDR1 and CDR2 are SGHKS and YYEKEE (reference sequence). The CDR3 loop spans 14 amino acids. The ends were cut back, 3 bases at V and 8 bases at J, with 14 bases in the middle. This entry comes from a study of blood T cell repertoires in COVID-19. This chain joins TRBV5-5 and TRBJ1-4; maybe TRBD1 (6 bases). The specimen was peripheral blood. This sequence originates from a man in his fifties or sixties with acute or convalescent COVID-19. CDR3 amino acids: CASSSDSLGEKLFF. DNA of the CDR3: TGTGCCAGCAGCTCGGACAGCCTGGGGGAAAAACTGTTTTTT.